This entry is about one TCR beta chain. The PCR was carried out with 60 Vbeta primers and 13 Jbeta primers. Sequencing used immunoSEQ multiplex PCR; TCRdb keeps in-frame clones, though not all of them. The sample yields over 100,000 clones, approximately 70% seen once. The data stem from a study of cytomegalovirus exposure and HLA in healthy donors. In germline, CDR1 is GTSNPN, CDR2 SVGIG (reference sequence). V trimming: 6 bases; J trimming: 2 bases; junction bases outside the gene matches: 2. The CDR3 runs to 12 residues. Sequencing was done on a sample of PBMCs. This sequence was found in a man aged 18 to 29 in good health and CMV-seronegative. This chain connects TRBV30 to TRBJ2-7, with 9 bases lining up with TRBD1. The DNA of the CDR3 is TGTGCCTGCGGGGACAGGGCCTACGAGCAGTACTTC. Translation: CACGDRAYEQYF.